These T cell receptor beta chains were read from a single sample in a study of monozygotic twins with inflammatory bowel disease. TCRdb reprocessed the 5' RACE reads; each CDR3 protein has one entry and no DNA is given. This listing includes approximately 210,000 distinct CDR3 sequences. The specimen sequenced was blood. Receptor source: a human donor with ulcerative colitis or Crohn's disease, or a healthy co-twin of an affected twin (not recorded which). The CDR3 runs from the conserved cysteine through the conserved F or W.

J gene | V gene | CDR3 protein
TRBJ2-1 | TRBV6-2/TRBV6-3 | CASKFKALGGTRRDEQFF
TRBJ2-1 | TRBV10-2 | CASGSWDGQPLNEQFF
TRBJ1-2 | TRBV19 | CASTYGTANYGYTF
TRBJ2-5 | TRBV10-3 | CAISESGLAEETQYF
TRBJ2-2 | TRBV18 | CASSPRTPGKGTGELFF
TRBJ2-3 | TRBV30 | CAWSGGVFSTDTQYF
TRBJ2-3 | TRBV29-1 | CSVEDPGLAGVTVTQYF
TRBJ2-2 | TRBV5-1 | CATPKQGVSGELFF
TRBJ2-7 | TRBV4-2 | CASSQGTGFTYEQYF
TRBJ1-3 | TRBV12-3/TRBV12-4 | CASRGTTENTIYF
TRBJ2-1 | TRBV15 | CATQDRQGRREQFF
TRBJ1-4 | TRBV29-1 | CSVGSGTYEKLFF
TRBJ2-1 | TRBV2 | CASSEPGLAGNEQFF
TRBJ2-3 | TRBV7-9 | CASSPGDLDTQYF
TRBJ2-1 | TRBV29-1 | CSVDLSASGGSGNEQFF
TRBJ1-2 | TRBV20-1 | CSARDRTVPYGYTF
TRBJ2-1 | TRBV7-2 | CASSRGSYNEQFF
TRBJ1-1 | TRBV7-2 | CASSLERQNTEAFF
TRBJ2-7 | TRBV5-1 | CASTDDGQSYEQYF
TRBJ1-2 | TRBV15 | CATSRDFDGYTF
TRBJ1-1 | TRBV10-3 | CAISDPTEAFF
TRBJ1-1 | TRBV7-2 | CASSSDRVKPEAFF
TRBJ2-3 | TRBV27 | CASKFSQREGQDTQYF
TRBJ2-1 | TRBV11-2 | CASRPGREGYNEQFF
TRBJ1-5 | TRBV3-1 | CASSHGGAANQPQHF
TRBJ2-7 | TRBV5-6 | CASSRDGNSYEQYF